This T cell receptor (beta chain) derives from a study of cytomegalovirus exposure and HLA in healthy donors. Points from the study as a whole: Sequence variants that were highly shared formed a cluster that was likely a sequencing artifact. Some segments of the V type, notably TRBV6-2 and TRBV6-3, were excluded as indistinguishable.

As concerns this clone: The antigen is unknown.

Trimming took off 0 bases at V and 3 bases at J, with 16 bases between the two ends. Germline-derived CDR1 and CDR2 are SGDLS and YYNGEE. The CDR3 has 17 amino acids. The study ran its PCR with 60 Vbeta and 13 Jbeta primers. In the source study's methods: An analysis performed later counted around 80 million unique TCR beta chains (around 10 million of them shared). The data were produced by immunoSEQ multiplex PCR, yet TCRdb's version contains in-frame clones alone and is incomplete. V and J calls and clone size follow that table, whereas D and trimming were derived from the DNA. The sample includes approximately 130,000 clones, roughly 80% of them seen just once.

Source material: PBMCs. V and J are TRBV9 and TRBJ2-1; D might be TRBD2 (6 bases). This receptor was taken from a woman aged 40 to 55 in good health and CMV-seronegative. The CDR3 here is CASSVGLRDLGYNEQFF. The CDR3 region has the DNA TGTGCCAGCAGCGTAGGTCTCCGGGACTTGGGCTACAATGAGCAGTTCTTC.